This TCR beta chain was found in a study of control samples from healthy donors and cancer patients. The data were produced by immunoSEQ multiplex PCR, yet TCRdb's version contains in-frame clones alone and is incomplete. The data contain 99,000 or so clones, about four fifths of them singletons. Trimming cost V 5 bases and J 4 bases; bases outside gene matches: 3. Germline V gene lookup returns CDR1 SGDLS and CDR2 YYNGEE. The CDR3 spans 13 residues. The J gene is TRBJ1-1, the V gene TRBV9; 9 positions match TRBD1. The TCR was taken from a woman between 45 and 65 years old in good health. Sequenced: blood. The CDR3 spells CASSQTGGTEAFF. CDR3 nucleotide sequence: TGTGCCAGCAGTCAGACAGGGGGCACTGAAGCTTTCTTT.